Below, 22 T cell receptor beta chains from the same sample are listed, as sequenced in a study of blood T cell repertoires in COVID-19. The assay was immunoSEQ multiplex PCR, and TCRdb's table has in-frame clones only and misses some. The repertoire consists of about 140,000 clones, with about four fifths occurring once and the leading ten covering under 7%. The sample consisted of PBMCs or T cells enriched from blood (not recorded which). The receptors come from a man aged 40-49 years with acute COVID-19.

The chain recombines TRBV19 with TRBJ1-5; D is ambiguous. Germline V gene lookup returns CDR1 LNHDA and CDR2 SQIVND (reference sequence). The CDR3 is made up of 13 amino acids. V gave up 6 bases and J gave up 11 bases, with 17 bases separating them. In DNA, the CDR3 is TGTGCCAGTAGCCCAATGTCTGCCGGGGCCCAGCATTTT. Encoded protein: CASSPMSAGAQHF.

The V gene is TRBV7-8, the J gene TRBJ1-2; 7 nucleotides align to TRBD1. V dropped 1 base and J dropped 8; count of bases not matched to a gene: 10. CDR1 SGHVS and CDR2 FQNEAQ come from the germline V gene. The CDR3 is 15 amino acids. CDR3 sequence: CASSLGSQGDVGYTF. The DNA of the CDR3 is TGTGCCAGCAGCTTAGGGTCTCAGGGGGATGTCGGCTACACCTTC.

In this sample, this clone turned up once. Other DNA sequences in the same sample also yield this CDR3. V gene TRBV18 combines with J gene TRBJ2-7, with TRBD1 matching over 10 bases. Germline-derived CDR1 and CDR2 are KGHSH and LQKENI. The length of the CDR3 is 15 residues. J was trimmed by 4 bases and V by 3 bases; bases with no gene match: 6. The CDR3 DNA reads TGTGCCAGCTCACCCGCCGGGACAGGGGATTACGAGCAGTACTTC. This translates into CASSPAGTGDYEQYF.

The chain couples TRBV19 to TRBJ2-7, with D perhaps matching TRBD2 (6 bases). Trimming pared 6 bases from V and 3 bases from J, leaving 21 bases between. The CDR3 contains 16 residues. The germline V gene has CDR1 LNHDA and CDR2 SQIVND (reference sequence). CDR3 amino acids: CASRSGLEEDNYEQYF. CDR3 sequence (DNA): TGTGCCAGTAGGTCGGGACTGGAAGAGGATAACTACGAGCAGTACTTC.

The chain links TRBV5-1 to TRBJ2-7; D might be TRBD1 (6 bases). The length of the CDR3 is 12 residues. The germline V gene has CDR1 SGHRS and CDR2 YFSETQ. Trimming took off 3 bases at V and 11 bases at J, with 15 bases between the two ends. DNA of the CDR3: TGCGCCAGCAGCTGGGAACAGGGATTGAAGTACTTC. Protein sequence: CASSWEQGLKYF.

The J gene is TRBJ2-7, the V gene TRBV24-1; 9 bases agree with TRBD1. The germline V gene has CDR1 KGHDR and CDR2 SFDVKD. This CDR3 is built from 14 residues. J was trimmed by 1 base and V by 7 bases; bases with no gene match: 4. In DNA form, the CDR3 reads TGTGCCACCAGGGGAGGACAGGGGTCCTACGAGCAGTACTTC. It codes for CATRGGQGSYEQYF.

The chain links TRBV5-6 to TRBJ2-1; maybe TRBD2 (6 bases). The V gene's germline CDR1 is SGHDT and CDR2 YYEEEE. V lost 0 bases and J 5 bases, leaving 12 bases between the germline ends. This CDR3 has 15 amino acids. CDR3 DNA: TGTGCCAGCAGCTTGGCACCTAGCGCGGACAATGAGCAGTTCTTC. Translating gives CASSLAPSADNEQFF.

V gene TRBV7-6 combines with J gene TRBJ1-6, with 9 bases lining up with TRBD1. Looked up from germline, CDR1 is SGHVS and CDR2 is FNYEAQ. V lost 2 bases to trimming and J lost 10 bases; unmatched junction nucleotides: 9. This CDR3 is built from 16 residues. The CDR3 protein is CASSLSPDRGNSPLHF. CDR3 bases: TGTGCCAGCAGCTTATCCCCGGACAGGGGTAACTCACCCCTCCACTTT.

The chain carries TRBV4-1 and TRBJ2-1, with TRBD2 matching 13 bases. The junction had 14 bases not matched to a gene; V was cut back by 2 bases and J by 4 bases. The CDR3 totals 20 residues. Looked up from germline, CDR1 is MGHRA and CDR2 is YSYEKL. The CDR3 loop reads CASSQRLAGGPHKLYNEQFF. In nucleotides, the CDR3 is TGCGCCAGCAGCCAACGACTAGCGGGAGGCCCTCATAAACTATACAATGAGCAGTTCTTC.

The V and J genes are TRBV19 and TRBJ1-1; 8 bases align to TRBD1. This CDR3 spans 14 amino acids. Germline V gives CDR1 LNHDA, CDR2 SQIVND (reference sequence). Trimming took 4 bases from V and 11 from J; bases not matched to a gene: 12. CDR3 nucleotide sequence: TGTGCCAGTAGTACTAACGGACAGGGCGTTCGGGCTTTCTTT. This sequence encodes CASSTNGQGVRAFF.

V gene TRBV3-1 (or the pseudogene TRBV3-2) combines with J gene TRBJ2-5, with 7 nucleotides matching TRBD2. In germline, CDR1 is LGHDT, CDR2 YNNKEL (reference sequence). The V segment lost 4 bases and the J segment 3 bases; nucleotides outside the gene matches: 11. CDR3 size: 16 residues. The CDR3 coding sequence is TGTGCCAGCAGCCGGATCTCCGGGACTATAAAAGAGACCCAGTACTTC. Protein: CASSRISGTIKETQYF.

The chain has TRBV7-2 and TRBJ2-3, with D perhaps TRBD2 (6 bases). The length of the CDR3 is 16 residues. V was trimmed by 0 bases and J by 1 base, leaving 11 bases between them. Germline CDR1 SGHTA, CDR2 FQGNSA. The CDR3 region has the DNA TGTGCCAGCAGCTTAGCGCCGGGCGGGGGCACAGATACGCAGTATTTT. Residues: CASSLAPGGGTDTQYF.

This clone was seen a handful of times. The junction and the germline gene differ at one end; a read error may be behind it. V gene TRBV7-2 combines with J gene TRBJ1-4; D remains ambiguous. From germline, CDR1 is SGHTA and CDR2 FQGNSA. CDR3 length equals 15 residues. Here the CDR3 reads CASSLARGPNEKLFF. The CDR3 DNA reads as TGTGCCAGCAGCCTAGCGCGAGGGCCTAATGAAAAACTGTTTTTT.

The rearrangement joins TRBV24-1 to TRBJ2-6; D call uncertain. The CDR3 runs 15 residues. The V end lost 4 bases, the J end lost 2 bases, and 8 bases lay between the germline ends. CDR1 is KGHDR and CDR2 is SFDVKD in the germline V gene. This CDR3 reads CATSDAQAGANVLTF. CDR3 DNA: TGTGCCACCAGTGACGCCCAGGCTGGGGCCAACGTCCTGACTTTC.

V gene TRBV19 combines with J gene TRBJ2-2; no firm D call. The CDR3 has 12 residues. Trimming stripped 4 bases from V and 5 bases from J, with 5 bases between. CDR1 and CDR2 from the germline V gene are LNHDA and SQIVND (reference sequence). CDR3 in DNA: TGTGCCAGTAGTAGTGAGACCGGGGAGCTGTTTTTT. Its protein product is CASSSETGELFF.

The V call is TRBV7-8, the J call TRBJ1-2, with 9 bases aligning to TRBD1. V was clipped by 5 bases and J by 0 bases; unmatched bases: 7. The CDR3 is made up of 16 amino acids. CDR1 and CDR2 from the germline V gene are SGHVS and FQNEAQ. CDR3: CASSPGTGLSNYGYTF. Here the CDR3 DNA reads TGTGCCAGCAGCCCCGGGACAGGGTTGTCTAACTATGGCTACACCTTC.

With respect to this clone: One end of the junction fails to match germline, which may point to a read error. The chain joins TRBV29-1 to TRBJ1-2, with D perhaps TRBD1 (6 bases). Germline CDR1 is SQVTM and CDR2 is ANQGSEA. The CDR3 loop spans 13 amino acids. For the CDR3, the DNA is TGCAGCGTTGATGCCTTGGGGACGCAGGGGATTTACTTC. Its translation is CSVDALGTQGIYF.

This sequence joins TRBV10-3 and TRBJ1-4; the match to TRBD1 covers 7 bases. Germline V gene data show CDR1 as ENHRY and CDR2 as SYGVKD. The length of the CDR3 is 13 residues. V shed 11 bases and J 1 base; nucleotides not matched to a gene: 4. As DNA, the CDR3 is TGTGCCGCTCGACAGGGAACTAATGAAAAACTGTTTTTT. This codes for CAARQGTNEKLFF.

The rearrangement joins TRBV5-6 to TRBJ1-2; unclear D gene. V gave up 5 bases and J gave up 8 bases, with 28 bases separating them. CDR1 SGHDT and CDR2 YYEEEE come from the germline V gene. The CDR3 is made up of 17 amino acids. DNA of the CDR3: TGTGCCAGCAGTCCTGTCGACCCGGGAGCCCGGTCGGGGGGCTACACCTTC. It codes for CASSPVDPGARSGGYTF.

This clone was seen only a few times. The chain recombines TRBV7-2 with TRBJ2-5, with 7 bases identical to TRBD1. There are 14 residues in the CDR3. From germline, CDR1 is SGHTA and CDR2 FQGNSA. The ends lost 0 bases at V and 9 bases at J; junction bases unmatched: 7. The CDR3 loop is CASSLAGTVISQYF. The CDR3 DNA sequence: TGTGCCAGCAGCTTAGCCGGGACAGTGATTTCCCAGTACTTC.

The CDR3 DNA reads as TGCAGCGTTGAAAGAGGACAGGGACAAACGGGGGGCTACACCTTC. Translating it yields CSVERGQGQTGGYTF. This chain connects TRBV29-1 to TRBJ1-2, with 8 bases identical to TRBD1. Germline CDR1 SQVTM, CDR2 ANQGSEA. Unmatched junction bases numbered 13, after V lost 2 bases and J lost 8 bases. The length of the CDR3 is 15 residues.

The chain uses TRBV2 and TRBJ1-5, with D uncertain. Trimming took 0 bases from V and 2 from J, leaving 11 bases between them. Germline CDR1 reads SNHLY; CDR2 reads FYNNEI. This CDR3 region has 16 residues. CDR3 coding DNA: TGTGCCAGCAGTGAAGCGCTTCGGGTGGGCAATCAGCCCCAGCATTTT. Encoded protein: CASSEALRVGNQPQHF.